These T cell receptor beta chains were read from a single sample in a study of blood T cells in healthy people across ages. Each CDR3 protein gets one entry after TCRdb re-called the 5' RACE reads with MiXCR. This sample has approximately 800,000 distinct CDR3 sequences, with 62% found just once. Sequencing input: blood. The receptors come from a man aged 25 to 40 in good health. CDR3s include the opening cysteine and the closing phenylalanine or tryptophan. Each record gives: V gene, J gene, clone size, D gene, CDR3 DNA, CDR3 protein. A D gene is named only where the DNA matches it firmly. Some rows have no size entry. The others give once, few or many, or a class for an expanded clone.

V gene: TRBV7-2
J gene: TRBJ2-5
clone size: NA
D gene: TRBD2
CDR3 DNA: TGTGCCAGCAGCGACCAACTAGCGGGGGATATGGAGACCCAGTACTTC
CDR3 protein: CASSDQLAGDMETQYF

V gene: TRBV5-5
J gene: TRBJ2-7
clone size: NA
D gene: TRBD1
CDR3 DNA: TGTGCCAGCAGATTACCGGGACAGGGTGGCGAGCAGTACTTC
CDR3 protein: CASRLPGQGGEQYF

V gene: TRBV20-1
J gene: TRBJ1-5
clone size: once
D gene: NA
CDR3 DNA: TGCAGTGCTAGAGAGGGGGCTTCGAATCAGCCCCAGCATTTT
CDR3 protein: CSAREGASNQPQHF

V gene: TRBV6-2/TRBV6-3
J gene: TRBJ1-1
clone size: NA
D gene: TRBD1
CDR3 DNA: TGTGCCAGCCAACAGGGGAACTGGGCCTCTGAAGCTTTCTTT
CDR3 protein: CASQQGNWASEAFF

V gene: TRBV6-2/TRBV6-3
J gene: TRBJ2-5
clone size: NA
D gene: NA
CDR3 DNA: TGTGCCAGCAGTTACGCAGAAGAGACCCAGTACTTC
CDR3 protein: CASSYAEETQYF

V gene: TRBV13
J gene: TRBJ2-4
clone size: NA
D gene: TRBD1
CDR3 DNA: TGTGCCAGCAGATCGGACAGGGGAAACTTAGCCAAAAACATTCAGTACTTC
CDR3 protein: CASRSDRGNLAKNIQYF

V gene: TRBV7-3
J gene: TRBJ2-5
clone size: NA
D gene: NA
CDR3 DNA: TGTGCCAGCAGCTTAACGGGGGCAGGGGACCAGGAGACCCAGTACTTC
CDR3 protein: CASSLTGAGDQETQYF

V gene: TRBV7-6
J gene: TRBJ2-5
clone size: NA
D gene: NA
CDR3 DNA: TGTGCCAGCAGCTTGCACTATCGGGACTCCCGCACGGAGACCCAGTACTTC
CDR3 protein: CASSLHYRDSRTETQYF

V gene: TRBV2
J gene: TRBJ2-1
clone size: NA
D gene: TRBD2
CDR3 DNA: TGTGCCAGCAGTGAAGAGGGACTAGTCTACAATGAGCAGTTCTTC
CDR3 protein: CASSEEGLVYNEQFF

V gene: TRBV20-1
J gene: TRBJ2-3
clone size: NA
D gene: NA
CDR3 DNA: TGCAGTGCGGAGACCCGAAGGACAGATACGCAGTATTTT
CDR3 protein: CSAETRRTDTQYF

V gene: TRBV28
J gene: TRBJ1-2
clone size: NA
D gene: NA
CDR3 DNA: TGTGCCAGCAGCTCGGGACGGGGGTCTGGCTACACCTTC
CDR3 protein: CASSSGRGSGYTF

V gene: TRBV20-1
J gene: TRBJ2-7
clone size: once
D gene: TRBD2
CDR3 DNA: TGCAGCGCAGCCCGGGGGGGGCAAAACTACGAGCAGTACTTC
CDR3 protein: CSAARGGQNYEQYF

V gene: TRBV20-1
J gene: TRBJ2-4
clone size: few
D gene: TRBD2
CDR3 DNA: TGCAGTGCCCCGACTAGCGGGGGGGTAAAAAACATTCAGTACTTC
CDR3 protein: CSAPTSGGVKNIQYF